The 18 T cell receptor beta chains below all came from one sample that was sequenced in a study of cytomegalovirus exposure and HLA in healthy donors. The study ran its PCR with 60 Vbeta and 13 Jbeta primers. TCRdb's table, derived via immunoSEQ multiplex PCR, lists solely in-frame clones and lacks some. Among about 98,000 clones listed, approximately 70% were seen once. The material sequenced was PBMCs. The receptors originated from a man aged 50-59 years in good health and CMV-seronegative.

The J gene is TRBJ1-1, the V gene TRBV7-9; D unclear. Germline V CDR1 and CDR2: SEHNR, FQNEAQ (reference sequence). The CDR3 runs to 15 residues. V dropped 5 bases and J dropped 1 base, with 14 bases sitting between them. CDR3 sequence reads: CASSPLLTPNTEAFF. The CDR3 DNA is TGTGCCAGCAGCCCCCTTTTGACACCGAACACTGAAGCTTTCTTT.

The chain carries TRBV6-1 and TRBJ2-7; 11 bases map to TRBD1. Germline CDR1 is MNHNS and CDR2 is SASEGT. Trimming at V came to 6 bases and at J to 3 bases, leaving 7 bases not matched to a gene. The CDR3 spans 15 residues. The CDR3 DNA sequence: TGTGCCAGCAGCCACTCGGGACAGGGGGTCTACGAGCAGTACTTC. Translation gives CASSHSGQGVYEQYF.

A single count supports this clone. V gene TRBV27 combines with J gene TRBJ1-1, with D possibly being TRBD1 (5 bases). The V and J ends lost 3 bases and 4 bases respectively, with 12 bases between them. This CDR3 has 14 residues. The germline CDR1 and CDR2 sequences are MNHEY and SMNVEV (reference sequence). In DNA, the CDR3 is TGTGCCAGCAGTTTCGCGGGGGGGAGCACTGAAGCTTTCTTT. The encoded protein is CASSFAGGSTEAFF.

The CDR3 here is CASSPGHANTGELFF. In DNA form, the CDR3 reads TGTGCCAGCAGTCCGGGACACGCGAACACCGGGGAGCTGTTTTTT. The chain carries TRBV25-1 and TRBJ2-2, with a tentative D call TRBD1 (6 bases). The CDR3 is 15 amino acids. Trimming left V 5 bases short and J 0 bases short, with 10 bases between. Germline CDR1 reads MGHDK; CDR2 reads SYGVNS.

This chain connects TRBV2 to TRBJ2-2; TRBD2 matches 10 bases. Germline CDR1 is SNHLY and CDR2 is FYNNEI. The ends lost 7 bases at V and 1 base at J; junction bases unmatched: 3. The CDR3 runs 15 residues. The CDR3 region is CASNLAGVNTGELFF. CDR3 sequence (DNA): TGTGCCAGCAACCTAGCGGGGGTGAACACCGGGGAGCTGTTTTTT.

The chain joins TRBV6-7 to TRBJ2-3; D possibly corresponds to TRBD2 (7 bases). TRBV6-7 is annotated as an ORF whose role is uncertain. This CDR3 spans 16 amino acids. Trimming shortened V by 1 base and J by 6 bases, and 17 bases separated the two germline ends. CDR3 coding DNA: TGTGCCAGCAGTTACTATAACGGGGGGACATGTGATACGCAGTATTTT. As protein: CASSYYNGGTCDTQYF.

The chain employs TRBV27 and TRBJ1-5; 9 bases are shared with TRBD1. The CDR3 consists of 15 residues. In germline, CDR1 is MNHEY, CDR2 SMNVEV (reference sequence). J gave up 6 bases and V 6 bases, and 9 bases lay outside the gene matches. CDR3 DNA sequence: TGTGCCAGCAGACCAGAGACAGGGGGAAGTCAGCCCCAGCATTTT. Translated, it gives CASRPETGGSQPQHF.

The chain combines TRBV10-3 with TRBJ2-7, with 10 bases aligning to TRBD2. The CDR3 has 15 residues. After removal of 10 bases from V and 4 bases from J, the junction contained 13 bases not matched to a gene. Germline CDR1 and CDR2: ENHRY and SYGVKD. The CDR3 nucleotides read TGTGCCACGGAGGATCGAGCGGGAGGGTCTTACGAGCAGTACTTC. Translated, it gives CATEDRAGGSYEQYF.

This rearrangement joins TRBV5-6 to TRBJ2-7, with D hard to call. Germline CDR1 is SGHDT and CDR2 is YYEEEE. The CDR3 extends over 11 amino acids. V lost 4 bases to trimming and J lost 2 bases, with 4 bases between them. The CDR3 protein is CASSQTYEQYF. In DNA form, the CDR3 reads TGTGCCAGCAGCCAAACCTACGAGCAGTACTTC.

V is TRBV4-1 and J is TRBJ1-1; TRBD1 matches at 10 bases. Germline values: CDR1 MGHRA, CDR2 YSYEKL. This CDR3 is built from 17 residues. V lost 2 bases and J lost 0; bases outside the gene matches: 6. DNA for the CDR3: TGCGCCAGCAGCCAAAGACAGGGGGCTTCCATGAACACTGAAGCTTTCTTT. Translation gives CASSQRQGASMNTEAFF.

This chain uses TRBV11-1 with TRBJ2-7; a weak D match, TRBD2 (5 bases). The CDR3 is 15 residues long. Germline V gene data show CDR1 as SGHAT and CDR2 as FQDESV (reference sequence). Trimming removed 5 bases from V and 4 bases from J, with 18 bases in between. As DNA, the CDR3 is TGTGCCAGCAGCCCCCCCGGGATACTGGGGTACGAGCAGTACTTC. This gives the protein CASSPPGILGYEQYF.

The chain combines TRBV6-6 with TRBJ1-5; TRBD1 matches 7 bases. CDR1 is MNHNY, CDR2 SVGAGI, per germline (reference sequence). CDR3 length: 16 residues. The trim removed 5 bases at V and 6 bases at J, leaving 13 bases unmatched. The CDR3 here is CASSPAGTDLSQPQHF. The CDR3 coding sequence is TGTGCCAGCAGTCCTGCTGGGACAGATTTGTCTCAGCCCCAGCATTTT.

The CDR3 DNA follows: TGTGCCAGCAGTCAGACTACCCTCTACGAGCAGTACTTC. Translating it yields CASSQTTLYEQYF. The chain joins TRBV7-9 to TRBJ2-5; D perhaps matches TRBD2 (5 bases). The J call may be faulty, since TRBJ2-7 better matches the DNA end. Germline V CDR1 and CDR2: SEHNR, FQNEAQ (reference sequence). This CDR3 is built from 13 residues.

The chain joins TRBV2 to TRBJ1-4, with TRBD1 matching over 8 bases. CDR1 SNHLY and CDR2 FYNNEI come from the germline V gene. The trim removed 6 bases at V and 5 bases at J, leaving 5 bases unmatched. CDR3 size: 14 residues. The CDR3 bases are TGTGCCAGCAGGGACAGGGCGGTAAATGAAAAACTGTTTTTT. This translates into CASRDRAVNEKLFF.

The chain uses TRBV28 and TRBJ1-2, with 11 bases matching TRBD1. CDR1 and CDR2 from the germline V gene are MDHEN and SYDVKM. The CDR3 runs 14 residues. The J segment lost 8 bases and the V segment lost 5 bases, leaving 7 bases of the junction unmatched. CDR3 nucleotides: TGTGCCAGCAGTACGGGACAGGGGGTCTTGGGCTACACCTTC. Translated: CASSTGQGVLGYTF.

V gene TRBV4-2 combines with J gene TRBJ2-1, with D possibly being TRBD1 (5 bases). The CDR3 has 13 residues. Trimming took 4 bases from V and 9 from J, leaving 13 bases between them. Per the germline V gene, CDR1 is LGHNA and CDR2 is YNFKEQ. CDR3 nucleotide sequence: TGTGCCAGCAGCCGGTTAGGGGAACCTGAGCAGTTCTTC. Amino acids: CASSRLGEPEQFF.

The rearrangement joins TRBV10-1 to TRBJ2-2, with D perhaps matching TRBD2 (5 bases). The CDR3 has 16 amino acids. V was clipped by 0 bases and J by 5 bases, with 13 bases between them. Germline CDR1 is WNHNN and CDR2 is SYGVQD (reference sequence). The CDR3 loop is CASSESRLAQTGELFF. The CDR3 DNA is TGCGCCAGCAGTGAGTCGAGGCTAGCCCAAACCGGGGAGCTGTTTTTT.

The genes are TRBV7-9 and TRBJ1-4, with no clear D. Trimming cost V 5 bases and J 0 bases, with 10 bases left between them. The CDR3 contains 15 residues. Germline V lookup: CDR1 SEHNR, CDR2 FQNEAQ (reference sequence). The CDR3 bases are TGTGCCAGCAGCAGCACCAGGTCAACTAATGAAAAACTGTTTTTT. Translation gives CASSSTRSTNEKLFF.